This T cell receptor (beta chain) is from a study of shared clonotypes between healthy human individuals. Study outcomes and limitations: It was observed that approximately 5% of naive CD4 clonotypes were shared across several donors.

Clones were read by immunoSEQ multiplex PCR, and TCRdb kept only the in-frame ones, dropping some. Among roughly 2.5 million clones listed, approximately 94% were seen once. V was pared by 3 bases and J by 1 base, with 11 bases between. The CDR3 runs 15 residues. The germline V gene has CDR1 KGHSH and CDR2 LQKENI. In the case of this clone: Its antigen is undetermined.

This TCR was sampled from a man younger than 35 in good health. Sample: naive CD4+ T cells sorted from blood. Subset described: CD45RA+ positively selected. The chain joins TRBV18 to TRBJ2-3; weak D call: TRBD2 (5 bases). The CDR3 sequence is CASSPRGFGTDTQYF. The CDR3 region has the DNA TGTGCCAGCTCACCTCGGGGTTTCGGCACAGATACGCAGTATTTT. Using reference TRBV18 and TRBJ2-3 for the parts outside the CDR3, the full variable domain is NAGVMQNPRHLVRRRGQEARLRCSPMKGHSHVYWYRQLPEEGLKFMVYLQKENIIDESGMPKERFSAEFPKEGPSILRIQQVVRGDSAAYFCASSPRGFGTDTQYFGPGTRLTVL.